The next 3 T cell receptor beta chains were all read from a single sample in a study of T-cell memory formation after mild COVID-19. TCRdb used MiXCR to reprocess the 5' RACE reads, holding one entry per CDR3 protein. Of about 140,000 distinct CDR3 sequences detected, roughly 13% appear once; the ten largest clones hold about 26%. Sequences were obtained from PBMCs or a T cell subset sorted from them (not recorded which). Source of these receptors: an adult woman who had mild COVID-19 (a few samples of this study predate the infection). Cell type and time point are not known.

This clonotype has a count of ten or more. V gene TRBV7-8 combines with J gene TRBJ2-5; unclear D gene. Germline loops: CDR1 SGHVS, CDR2 FQNEAQ. V lost 8 bases and J 5 bases, leaving 21 bases between the germline ends. This CDR3 is built from 15 residues. The CDR3 sequence is CASVGDARRWETQYF. Here the CDR3 DNA reads TGTGCCAGCGTCGGAGACGCTAGACGCTGGGAGACCCAGTACTTC.

This clonotype was detected ten times or more. V usage is TRBV5-6 and J usage is TRBJ1-1; D uncertain. Trimming cost V 1 base and J 3 bases, with 7 bases left between them. Germline CDR1 reads SGHDT; CDR2 reads YYEEEE. The CDR3 contains 13 residues. CDR3 bases: TGTGCCAGCAGCTTGAATCGGGACACTGAAGCTTTCTTT. Its translation: CASSLNRDTEAFF.

The rearrangement uses TRBV4-3 and TRBJ1-1; TRBD1 is a possible D gene (5 bases). The length of the CDR3 is 15 residues. Per germline, CDR1 LGHNA and CDR2 YSLEER. V lost 1 base, J lost 4 bases, and 13 bases lay in between. This chain's CDR3 is CASSQARGGGTEAFF. For the CDR3, the DNA is TGCGCCAGCAGCCAAGCGAGGGGCGGCGGCACTGAAGCTTTCTTT.